The rows below give T cell receptor beta chains drawn from one sample of a study of T cells in Graves' hyperthyroidism and ophthalmopathy. TCRdb fed the multiplex PCR reads into MiXCR, producing one record per CDR3 protein. The table has roughly 510,000 distinct CDR3 sequences, 46% seen once; the top ten hold around 47%. The sequenced material came from peripheral blood or thyroid tissue (not recorded which). These receptors were obtained from an adult woman with Graves' disease, either hyperthyroidism or ophthalmopathy (not recorded which). CDR3s include the opening cysteine and the closing phenylalanine or tryptophan. D genes are given only for firm matches. The listing skips clone size in some rows; elsewhere it reads once, few, many or a size class.

TRBV5-1	many	TRBJ2-7	NA	CASSLEAGYREQYF	TGCGCCAGCAGCTTGGAGGCAGGATATCGCGAGCAGTACTTC
TRBV10-3	NA	TRBJ1-2	TRBD1	CAIAGQGNDGYTF	TGTGCCATCGCGGGACAGGGGAATGATGGCTACACCTTC
TRBV20-1	NA	TRBJ1-2	NA	CSARDPRATSGDDGYTF	TGCAGTGCTAGAGATCCCCGGGCCACTTCCGGGGACGATGGCTACACCTTC
TRBV18	NA	TRBJ1-1	NA	CASSPSGRSSTEAFF	TGTGCCAGCTCACCAAGTGGCCGCTCAAGCACTGAAGCTTTCTTT
TRBV9	NA	TRBJ2-5	NA	CASSSPSTGRETQYF	TGTGCCAGCAGCTCGCCCTCGACAGGCAGGGAGACCCAGTACTTC
TRBV7-9	NA	TRBJ2-7	TRBD2	CASSLEASGPYEQYF	TGTGCCAGCAGCTTGGAGGCTAGCGGACCGTACGAGCAGTACTTC
TRBV20-1	NA	TRBJ1-1	NA	CSASRRGRLGTEAFF	TGCAGTGCTAGCCGGCGGGGCAGATTAGGCACTGAAGCTTTCTTT
TRBV29-1	NA	TRBJ2-5	TRBD2	CSVDPGWGGKETQYF	TGCAGCGTTGATCCCGGTTGGGGGGGAAAGGAGACCCAGTACTTC
TRBV4-1	once	TRBJ2-7	TRBD1	CASSQDTGTGAYEQYF	TGCGCCAGCAGCCAAGACACCGGGACAGGAGCCTACGAGCAGTACTTC
TRBV6-2/TRBV6-3	few	TRBJ2-2	NA	CASSRYPQTGSGTGELFF	TGTGCCAGCAGCCGATACCCTCAGACAGGCTCGGGCACCGGGGAGCTGTTTTTT
TRBV6-4	NA	TRBJ1-2	NA	CASRDSSLGYTF	TGTGCCAGCAGGGACAGCTCCTTGGGCTACACCTTC
TRBV18	few	TRBJ1-2	TRBD1	CASSPGQGPSYGYTF	TGTGCCAGCTCACCGGGACAGGGTCCTTCCTATGGCTACACCTTC
TRBV7-8	once	TRBJ1-5	NA	CASSLAAPGQPQHF	TGTGCCAGCAGCTTAGCCGCCCCAGGACAGCCCCAGCATTTT
TRBV7-2	many	TRBJ2-5	NA	CASNNRVETQYF	TGTGCCAGCAACAACAGGGTGGAGACCCAGTACTTC
TRBV2	many	TRBJ1-2	TRBD1	CASRPRDRDVYGYTF	TGTGCCAGCAGACCCCGGGACAGGGACGTCTATGGCTACACCTTC
TRBV7-9	NA	TRBJ2-7	TRBD1	CASTLTGGSYSYEQYF	TGTGCCAGCACCTTGACAGGGGGGAGCTACTCCTACGAGCAGTACTTC
TRBV10-3	NA	TRBJ1-2	TRBD1	CAISGQGKGGGYGYTF	TGTGCCATCAGTGGACAGGGCAAAGGCGGCGGTTATGGCTACACCTTC
TRBV10-3	NA	TRBJ1-5	NA	CAISESGRGNQPQHF	TGTGCCATCAGTGAGTCGGGGCGTGGCAATCAGCCCCAGCATTTT
TRBV7-8	NA	TRBJ1-4	TRBD1	CASRSGTGMNEKLFF	TGTGCCAGCAGGTCTGGGACAGGAATGAATGAAAAACTGTTTTTT
TRBV20-1	NA	TRBJ2-3	NA	CSARGSVGDTQYF	TGCAGTGCTAGAGGGTCCGTGGGGGATACGCAGTATTTT
TRBV6-1	NA	TRBJ2-7	NA	CASTRRFYEQYF	TGTGCCAGCACCAGAAGATTCTACGAGCAGTACTTC
TRBV20-1	NA	TRBJ1-5	NA	CSAREGIQPQHF	TGCAGTGCTAGAGAGGGGATCCAGCCCCAGCATTTT
TRBV7-9	many	TRBJ1-1	NA	CASSLAGARNTEAFF	TGTGCCAGCAGCTTGGCAGGGGCGAGGAACACTGAAGCTTTCTTT
TRBV2	NA	TRBJ2-3	NA	CASSITGGTDTQYF	TGTGCCAGCAGTATTACGGGAGGCACAGATACGCAGTATTTT
TRBV29-1	many	TRBJ1-2	NA	CSVGGYGYTF	TGCAGCGTTGGGGGTTATGGCTACACCTTC
TRBV7-9	few	TRBJ2-2	NA	CASSHRALVTGELFF	TGTGCCAGCAGCCATCGGGCGCTAGTGACCGGGGAGCTGTTTTTT
TRBV20-1	NA	TRBJ2-5	NA	CSAWDKVGYETQYF	TGCAGTGCCTGGGACAAGGTAGGTTACGAGACCCAGTACTTC
TRBV19	few	TRBJ2-5	TRBD2	CASTAGGPQYF	TGTGCCAGTACGGCGGGAGGGCCCCAGTACTTC
TRBV19	once	TRBJ1-3	NA	CASGNSGSGNTIYF	TGTGCCAGTGGCAACTCCGGCTCTGGAAACACCATATATTTT
TRBV7-9	NA	TRBJ1-6	NA	CASSSDGGTSPLHF	TGTGCCAGCAGCTCTGACGGGGGTACTTCACCCCTCCACTTT
TRBV4-1	few	TRBJ1-1	NA	CASSQGRTGNTEAFF	TGCGCCAGCAGCCAGGGGAGAACAGGGAACACTGAAGCTTTCTTT
TRBV7-9	many	TRBJ1-1	NA	CASSFGGTNTETFF	TGTGCCAGCAGCTTCGGAGGTACGAACACTGAAACTTTCTTT
TRBV29-1	NA	TRBJ2-1	NA	CSVDRDSAVSEQFF	TGCAGCGTTGATCGGGACTCCGCTGTTAGTGAGCAGTTCTTC
TRBV20-1	many	TRBJ2-5	TRBD2	CSARDPAGAGKTQYF	TGCAGTGCTAGAGATCCGGCGGGAGCGGGGAAGACCCAGTACTTC
TRBV29-1	few	TRBJ1-1	TRBD1	CSVQGVRGTEAFF	TGCAGCGTTCAGGGGGTGCGGGGCACTGAAGCTTTCTTT
TRBV6-1	many	TRBJ2-7	NA	CASKVPRDGVREQYF	TGTGCCAGCAAAGTCCCCCGGGACGGGGTTCGGGAGCAGTACTTC
TRBV29-1	many	TRBJ1-2	NA	CSVDGDYGYTF	TGCAGCGTTGACGGCGACTATGGCTACACCTTC
TRBV12-3/TRBV12-4	NA	TRBJ1-3	NA	CASRLGTVNTIYF	TGTGCCAGCAGACTAGGGACGGTGAACACCATATATTTT
TRBV24-1	once	TRBJ2-5	NA	CATSARGAEETQYF	TGTGCCACCAGTGCTAGAGGAGCGGAAGAGACCCAGTACTTC
TRBV10-2	NA	TRBJ2-5	NA	CASCNRDRRETQYF	TGCGCCAGCTGCAACCGGGACCGGCGGGAGACCCAGTACTTC
TRBV2	NA	TRBJ1-1	TRBD1	CASNKDRGPEAFF	TGTGCCAGCAACAAAGACAGGGGACCTGAAGCTTTCTTT
TRBV20-1	NA	TRBJ1-1	NA	CSAPGAFF	TGCAGTGCTCCGGGAGCTTTCTTT
TRBV20-1	NA	TRBJ2-7	NA	CSADRPNYEQYF	TGCAGTGCTGACAGACCCAACTACGAGCAGTACTTC
TRBV3-1	many	TRBJ1-4	NA	CASSQGNEANEKLFF	TGTGCCAGCAGCCAGGGCAATGAGGCTAATGAAAAACTGTTTTTT
TRBV29-1	once	TRBJ2-5	NA	CSVDRETQYF	TGCAGCGTTGACCGGGAAACCCAGTACTTC
TRBV7-9	NA	TRBJ2-7	NA	CASSRLGEQYF	TGTGCCAGCAGCCGCCTTGGGGAGCAGTACTTC
TRBV2	few	TRBJ2-7	TRBD2	CASSLTPFASGRTYEQYF	TGTGCCAGCAGTTTAACCCCTTTTGCTAGCGGGAGAACCTACGAGCAGTACTTC
TRBV7-9	NA	TRBJ2-7	NA	CASSQGRDEQYF	TGTGCCAGCAGCCAGGGGAGAGACGAGCAGTACTTC
TRBV20-1	NA	TRBJ1-6	NA	CSASVGREDQPLHF	TGCAGTGCTAGCGTGGGCAGGGAGGATCAGCCCCTCCACTTT
TRBV7-2	NA	TRBJ2-7	TRBD2	CASSLGASGVLYEQYF	TGTGCCAGCAGCTTAGGGGCTAGCGGGGTTCTCTACGAGCAGTACTTC
TRBV19	NA	TRBJ2-2	TRBD1	CASSRWQGVGTGELFF	TGTGCCAGTAGTAGGTGGCAGGGGGTTGGGACCGGGGAGCTGTTTTTT
TRBV4-1	NA	TRBJ2-3	NA	CASSRMGGSGTDTQYF	TGCGCCAGCAGCCGGATGGGGGGTTCCGGGACAGATACGCAGTATTTT
TRBV29-1	once	TRBJ1-2	NA	CSVSDGDDGYTF	TGCAGCGTCTCGGACGGGGACGATGGCTACACCTTC
TRBV29-1	many	TRBJ2-6	NA	CSVGKKAGANVLTF	TGCAGCGTTGGAAAAAAGGCTGGGGCCAACGTCCTGACTTTC
TRBV7-2	once	TRBJ1-2	NA	CASRPTGQLYGYTF	TGTGCCAGCAGACCTACCGGACAGCTCTATGGCTACACCTTC
TRBV29-1	NA	TRBJ1-2	NA	CSVRLIQYGYTF	TGCAGCGTCCGACTGATCCAATATGGCTACACCTTC
TRBV2	NA	TRBJ2-7	NA	CASIPQKRSYEQYF	TGTGCCAGCATCCCGCAAAAAAGGTCCTACGAGCAGTACTTC
TRBV27	few	TRBJ2-7	TRBD2	CASSLRLAEDLPYEQYF	TGTGCCAGCAGTCTAAGACTAGCGGAAGATCTTCCCTACGAGCAGTACTTC
TRBV25-1	NA	TRBJ1-5	NA	CASSAIGPPGVQPQHF	TGTGCCAGCAGTGCCATCGGGCCGCCGGGGGTTCAGCCCCAGCATTTT